Included here is one T cell receptor (beta chain) sequence, with context. The target of this receptor is not known. No clone much larger than this one lies a single base away; base qualities are absent. This entry comes from a study of blood T cell repertoires in COVID-19 (dated by TCRdb to the early 2020s). Regarding the complete study: Collaborator samples came from the United States, Italy and Spain and covered acute and convalescent phases of COVID-19. The prospective study material was composed of cDNA or gDNA derived from T cells, B-cell-depleted T cells, or PBMCs. Deeply sampled blood TCRbeta repertoires from subjects exposed to, actively infected with, or recovered from COVID-19 were included in the dataset. The repertoires were released in a freely available public database meant as a resource for research on the immune response to SARS-CoV-2. The samples were drawn from two sources: the first 160 participants of the ongoing ImmuneRACE study, and approximately 1,300 subjects contributed by 6 global collaborators. The sample metadata nearly always contained a de-identified subject ID, COVID-19 status, age in years and sex. Where available, HLA class I and class II types were taken from metadata supplied by the sample provider and were not determined by assay-based typing. Here is what the overall study found, with its caveats: The quantity of clinical and demographic metadata differed by source and by participant and was supplied without curation.

The immunoSEQ Assay, a bias-controlled multiplex PCR, was used to amplify TCRbeta CDR3 regions from genomic DNA. On the authors' methods: The number of nucleated cells in each sample was estimated by amplification of reference gene primers within the assay. To quantify the absolute abundance of each unique TCRbeta CDR3 rearrangement, sequence reads were collapsed and filtered. Productive Simpson clonality was computed per sample as the square root of Simpson's diversity index over productive rearrangements. In its TCRdb copy, this immuneACCESS table keeps in-frame sequences only and misses some clones. Where compared with another copy, unresolved V genes explain less than half of these, and the others have no known cause. V, J and clone size reflect that table, while D and trimming were determined from the DNA. This sample gives about 300,000 clones in total; approximately 92% of them show up just once. The top ten hold approximately 7.5% of the sample.

In the germline V gene, CDR1 corresponds to SGHTA and CDR2 to FQGNSA. The cysteine opens and the phenylalanine closes a CDR3 of 16 amino acids. Here the CDR3 DNA is all that survives: 48 bases in frame from base 1. V is shortened by 1 base, J by 0 bases, and the region joining them spans 9 bases. One collaborating source in Seattle enrolled patients during active infection and followed them longitudinally through the course of disease. Collaborating institutions collected whole blood in K2EDTA tubes following their own protocols. For TCRbeta analysis, collaborator samples were shipped as frozen whole blood, as isolated PBMCs, or as DNA extracted from either sample type.

Sequenced: peripheral blood. This sequence was found in a woman younger than 45 with COVID-19, enrolled during active disease. The V gene is TRBV7-2 and the J gene is TRBJ2-2; the D gene cannot be resolved reliably. The CDR3 has the sequence CASSLDRPPNTGELFF. The nucleotide sequence is given as TGTGCCAGCAGCTTAGACAGACCTCCGAACACCGGGGAGCTGTTTTTT. With the portions outside the CDR3 filled from the reference TRBV7-2 and TRBJ2-2 genes, the complete variable region becomes GAGVSQSPSNKVTEKGKDVELRCDPISGHTALYWYRQSLGQGLEFLIYFQGNSAPDKSGLPSDRFSAERTGGSVSTLTIQRTQQEDSAVYLCASSLDRPPNTGELFFGEGSRLTVL.